The sequence of this T cell receptor beta chain was determined in a study of long-term antiretroviral therapy in people with HIV. The V gene's germline CDR1 is SGHDT and CDR2 YYEEEE. Trimming took off 0 bases at V and 10 bases at J, with 17 bases between the two ends. This CDR3 spans 15 amino acids. It was version v3.0 of the immunoSEQ assay that was run at survey level. This table comes from immunoSEQ multiplex PCR, and its TCRdb copy is limited to in-frame clones, with some not included. The data show 9,500 to 15,000 clones, more than 80% seen once. This specimen consisted of unsorted PBMCs, obtained 3.4 years after starting antiretroviral therapy. This TCR derives from a man aged 40-55 years with HIV. This chain uses TRBV5-6 with TRBJ2-1; no clear D gene. CDR3 in DNA: TGTGCCAGCAGCTTGGCCCCCGGACGAAATAGGGAGCAGTTCTTC. This gives the protein CASSLAPGRNREQFF.